The rows below give T cell receptor beta chains drawn from one sample of a study of blood T cell repertoires in COVID-19. Sequenced by immunoSEQ multiplex PCR; TCRdb stores in-frame clones only, minus some. The repertoire holds 190,000 or so clones, with 87% as singletons. Input material: PBMCs or T cells enriched from blood (not recorded which). Source of these receptors: a man aged 18 to 29 with acute COVID-19. Both conserved end residues are part of each CDR3. A D gene is named only where the DNA matches it firmly. Rows may omit the clone size; those that give it use once, few, many or a size class.

>TRBJ2-3|-|TRBV7-9|TRBD2
TGTGCCAGCAGCTTAGCGCCCGGGACTAGCGTAGCTACGCAGTATTTT
CASSLAPGTSVATQYF
>TRBJ2-5|-|TRBV28|TRBD2
TGTGCCAGCAGGCTTCGGACTAGCGTAGAGGAGACCCAGTACTTC
CASRLRTSVEETQYF
>TRBJ1-4|once|TRBV6-2/TRBV6-3|TRBD1
TGTGCCAGCAGTTATTATTGGAAGAAGGGGGCAGGAGAAAAACTGTTTTTT
CASSYYWKKGAGEKLFF
>TRBJ2-1|-|TRBV6-6|-
TGTGCCAGCAGTGGTAGCAGAATTGACAATGAGCAGTTCTTC
CASSGSRIDNEQFF
>TRBJ1-5|-|TRBV6-4|-
TGTGCCAGCAGTGCTCGGGAGAATCAGCCCCAGCATTTT
CASSARENQPQHF
>TRBJ2-7|-|TRBV6-1|-
TGTGCCAGCAGTGAGGGTCAGGGCCTAGTAATGGGCTACGAGCAGTACTTC
CASSEGQGLVMGYEQYF
>TRBJ1-6|-|TRBV10-3|-
TGTGCCATCAGTGAGGGAGGTTATAATTCACCCCTCCACTTT
CAISEGGYNSPLHF
>TRBJ1-6|-|TRBV28|TRBD1
TGTGCCAGCAACAAGGGACAGGGAGGATCACCCCTCCACTTT
CASNKGQGGSPLHF
>TRBJ2-3|-|TRBV30|TRBD2
TGTGCCTGGAGTGTCTATCTTTCGGGACTAGCGGTAGATACGCAGTATTTT
CAWSVYLSGLAVDTQYF
>TRBJ2-3|-|TRBV27|-
TGTGCCAGCAGTCCACCTGAGGGCGGAGGAGGCACAGATACGCAGTATTTT
CASSPPEGGGGTDTQYF
>TRBJ1-6|-|TRBV11-3|TRBD1
TGTGCCAGCAGCGAGAGGGGGCTGAGCTCCTATAATTCACCCCTCCACTTT
CASSERGLSSYNSPLHF
>TRBJ1-1|-|TRBV7-9|TRBD1
TGTGCCAGCAGCTCCCAACCGGGACAGACTGAAGCTTTCTTT
CASSSQPGQTEAFF
>TRBJ1-5|-|TRBV5-1|-
TGCGCCAGCAGCGTTGGACAGAATGTATATAGCAATCAGCCCCAGCATTTT
CASSVGQNVYSNQPQHF
>TRBJ2-7|-|TRBV5-4|TRBD2
TGTGCCAGCACCGTGAGCGGGAAACTCTACGAGCAGTACTTC
CASTVSGKLYEQYF
>TRBJ2-2|-|TRBV28|TRBD2
TGTGCCAGCAGCCTGGGAGGGAGCGAAACCGGGGAGCTGTTTTTT
CASSLGGSETGELFF
>TRBJ1-1|-|TRBV27|-
TGTGCCAGCACCCGGCGGCTGAACACTGAAGCTTTCTTT
CASTRRLNTEAFF
>TRBJ2-2|-|TRBV4-1|-
TGCGCCAGCAGTTCGGGGGCCGGGGAGCTGTTTTTT
CASSSGAGELFF
>TRBJ1-5|-|TRBV27|-
TGTGCCAGCAGTTTATTCTACGGTGAGGGCAATCAGCCCCAGCATTTT
CASSLFYGEGNQPQHF
>TRBJ2-1|-|TRBV28|-
TGTGCCAGCAGTCCGTCGACTAGGGCGGGTGACAATGAGCAGTTCTTC
CASSPSTRAGDNEQFF
>TRBJ1-2|-|TRBV19|TRBD1
TGTGCCAGTAGTGCACAGGGGGCCGGATATGGCTACACCTTC
CASSAQGAGYGYTF
>TRBJ1-5|-|TRBV2|TRBD1
TGTGCCAGCAGTGGCGGACAGGGGTTGGGCAATCAGCCCCAGCATTTT
CASSGGQGLGNQPQHF
>TRBJ1-4|-|TRBV27|TRBD1
TGTGCCAGCAGTCCCGGGACAGGGGTTTCTTGGCCTAAACTGTTTTTT
CASSPGTGVSWPKLFF
>TRBJ2-7|-|TRBV10-1|TRBD2
TGCGCCAGCAGTTCGACTAGCGGGAGCCGTTACGAGCAGTACTTC
CASSSTSGSRYEQYF
>TRBJ1-1|-|TRBV30|-
TGTGCCTGGAGTGCAGGGGAGGGAGAAGCTTTCTTT
CAWSAGEGEAFF
>TRBJ1-5|-|TRBV9|TRBD1
TGTGCCAGCAGCCCGTCGACAGGGGCTAATCAGCCCCAGCATTTT
CASSPSTGANQPQHF
>TRBJ1-2|-|TRBV5-4|-
TGTGCCAGCAGCTTGAGGGGACTGACGAACTATGGCTACACCTTC
CASSLRGLTNYGYTF
>TRBJ2-5|-|TRBV28|-
TGTGCCAGCAGTGGAGTAGGACATACCGTAGAGACCCAGTACTTC
CASSGVGHTVETQYF
>TRBJ1-2|few|TRBV2|TRBD1
TGTGCCAGCAGTAGGGACAGGGCAGTGCCCAACTATGGCTACACCTTC
CASSRDRAVPNYGYTF
>TRBJ1-2|-|TRBV6-5|TRBD1
TGTGCCAGCACAGACAGGGGAGATGGCTACACCTTC
CASTDRGDGYTF
>TRBJ2-7|-|TRBV18|-
TGTGCCAGCTCACCGTCGCAGGGAGGATACGAGCAGTACTTC
CASSPSQGGYEQYF
>TRBJ2-1|-|TRBV6-5|TRBD2
TGTGCCAGCAGTTACGGGTCTAGCGGGGGGACGGAGCAGTTCTTC
CASSYGSSGGTEQFF
>TRBJ1-2|once|TRBV6-5|-
TGTGCCAGCAGTACCGGGACACAGTTCTATGGCTACACCTTC
CASSTGTQFYGYTF
>TRBJ1-2|-|TRBV19|-
TGTGCCAGTAGTATAGGCCGGGCTAACTATGGCTACACCTTC
CASSIGRANYGYTF
>TRBJ2-7|-|TRBV3-1/TRBV3-2|-
TGTGCCAGCAGCCGTGCGGGGCTCTACTACGAGCAGTACTTC
CASSRAGLYYEQYF
>TRBJ2-3|-|TRBV5-1|TRBD2
TGCGCCAGCAGCTCGGGACTAGCGGGAGCGACAGATACGCAGTATTTT
CASSSGLAGATDTQYF
>TRBJ2-5|-|TRBV3-1/TRBV3-2|TRBD2
TGTGCCAGCAGCCGGACCTTAGCGGGAGGGCCTAGGGAGACCCAGTACTTC
CASSRTLAGGPRETQYF
>TRBJ2-7|once|TRBV19|TRBD1
TGTGCCAGTAGTCCCCGACAGGGGCGGTACGAGCAGTACTTC
CASSPRQGRYEQYF
>TRBJ1-5|-|TRBV11-3|-
TGTGCCAGCAGAGGGGTCAATCAGCCCCAGCATTTT
CASRGVNQPQHF
>TRBJ2-3|-|TRBV18|TRBD2
TGTGCCAGCTCAGTTGGGACTAGCGGAGGCACAGATACGCAGTATTTT
CASSVGTSGGTDTQYF
>TRBJ2-7|-|TRBV7-9|-
TGTGCCAGCAGCGAACTCGTCTACGAGCAGTACTTC
CASSELVYEQYF
>TRBJ2-1|-|TRBV29-1|TRBD2
TGCAGCGTTGAGGGACTAGCGGGAGTGGGCTCCTACAATGAGCAGTTCTTC
CSVEGLAGVGSYNEQFF
>TRBJ2-7|-|TRBV6-5|-
TGTGCCAGCAGTTACTCGAAGGGGTCCCTCTACGAGCAGTACTTC
CASSYSKGSLYEQYF
>TRBJ2-3|-|TRBV3-1/TRBV3-2|-
TGTGCCAGCAGCCAAGACGGGTGGGGCACAGATACGCAGTATTTT
CASSQDGWGTDTQYF
>TRBJ2-2|once|TRBV11-3|TRBD2
TGTGCCAGCAGCTCGAGCGGGAGGGCCGGGGAGCTGTTTTTT
CASSSSGRAGELFF
>TRBJ1-4|-|TRBV6-5|-
TGTGCCAGCAGTTACGGTCCCGGTCAATATGAAAAACTGTTTTTT
CASSYGPGQYEKLFF
>TRBJ1-2|-|TRBV29-1|-
TGCAGCGTCAAAAAAAAGGACCCTGCGGGGGGCTACACCTTC
CSVKKKDPAGGYTF
>TRBJ2-7|-|TRBV7-9|-
TGTGCCAGCAGCCTGGACTGGTCGTGGTACGAGCAGTACTTC
CASSLDWSWYEQYF
>TRBJ2-2|-|TRBV28|-
TGTGCCAGCAGTCTACGACAGGATGGGCACACCGGGGAGCTGTTTTTT
CASSLRQDGHTGELFF
>TRBJ1-3|-|TRBV19|-
TGTGCCAGTGGGGGAGGCCTCTCTGGAAACACCATATATTTT
CASGGGLSGNTIYF
>TRBJ2-7|-|TRBV5-1|-
TGCGCCAGCAGCTTCCCCGGAACAGCTTACGAGCAGTACTTC
CASSFPGTAYEQYF
>TRBJ2-7|-|TRBV19|TRBD1
TGTGCCAGTAGTATGAGACAGGGTGGCTACGAGCAGTACTTC
CASSMRQGGYEQYF
>TRBJ2-7|-|TRBV5-1|TRBD1
TGCGCCAGCAGCTTGGGGGCGGCAGGGGGAATATCCTACGAGCAGTACTTC
CASSLGAAGGISYEQYF
>TRBJ1-1|-|TRBV2|-
TGTGCCAGCAGACCAGACAGCGATGAAGCTTTCTTT
CASRPDSDEAFF
>TRBJ1-2|few|TRBV6-5|-
TGTGCCAGCAGTTACTCACAGTCCGGGGGCTATGGCTACACCTTC
CASSYSQSGGYGYTF
>TRBJ1-5|-|TRBV25-1|-
TGTGCCAGCAGTGAATCCGGCGGCCAGCCCCAGCATTTT
CASSESGGQPQHF
>TRBJ2-7|-|TRBV14|-
TGTGCCAGCAGCCAAGTGGACATGGTACCGGAGCAGTACTTC
CASSQVDMVPEQYF
>TRBJ2-5|-|TRBV30|TRBD2
TGTGCCTGGAGAGACCGTAGCGGGACCCAAGAGACCCAGTACTTC
CAWRDRSGTQETQYF
>TRBJ1-4|few|TRBV28|-
TGTGCCAGCAGTCAAGCAGGGGTCGTTTTCGAAAAACTGTTTTTT
CASSQAGVVFEKLFF
>TRBJ1-5|-|TRBV24-1|-
TGTGCCACCAGTGATTATCGGGGGGCGGGCAATCAGCCCCAGCATTTT
CATSDYRGAGNQPQHF